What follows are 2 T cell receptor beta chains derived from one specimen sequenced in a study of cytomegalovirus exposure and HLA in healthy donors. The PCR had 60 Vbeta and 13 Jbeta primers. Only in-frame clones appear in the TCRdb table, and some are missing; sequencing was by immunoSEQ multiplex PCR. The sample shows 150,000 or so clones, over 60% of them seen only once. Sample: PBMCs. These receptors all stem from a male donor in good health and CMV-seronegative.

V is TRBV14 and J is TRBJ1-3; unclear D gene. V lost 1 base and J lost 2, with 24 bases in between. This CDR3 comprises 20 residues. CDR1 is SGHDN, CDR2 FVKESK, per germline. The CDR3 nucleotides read TGTGCCAGCAGCCAAGTAGTCCGGGGAAGGAAAACTGGCCCTGGAAACACCATATATTTT. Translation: CASSQVVRGRKTGPGNTIYF.

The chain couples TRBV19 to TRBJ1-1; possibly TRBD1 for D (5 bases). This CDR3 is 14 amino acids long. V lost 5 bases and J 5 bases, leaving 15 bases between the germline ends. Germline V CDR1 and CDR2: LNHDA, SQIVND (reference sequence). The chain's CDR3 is CASSWGDLRTEAFF. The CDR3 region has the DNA TGTGCCAGTAGTTGGGGCGATTTGAGGACTGAAGCTTTCTTT.